This TCR beta chain was found in a study of CD8 T cells in ankylosing spondylitis. Study-wide findings and caveats: In ankylosing spondylitis blood, a motif of 7 to 9 highly homologous TCR beta variants appeared characteristic. A CD8+ phenotype characterized the disease-linked clones, which were relatively rare in peripheral blood. Reportedly, matched ankylosing spondylitis synovial fluid was significantly enriched for disease-linked clones.

Germline V CDR1 and CDR2: MGHDK, SYGVNS. V was trimmed by 6 bases and J by 5 bases, leaving 9 bases between them. The CDR3 extends over 12 amino acids. MiXCR was run by TCRdb on the 5' RACE reads, yielding one entry per CDR3 protein. Of 200,000 to 300,000 distinct CDR3 sequences listed, 32% were seen once; the top ten hold about 4%. In its sample, this clonotype was seen a few times. The antigen is undetermined. The receptor was isolated from a male donor with ankylosing spondylitis or in good health (not recorded which). The chain has TRBV25-1 and TRBJ2-3; D not resolved. The specimen was blood, either unsorted or a sorted T cell fraction (not recorded which). CDR3 amino acids: CASSVGLDTQYF. In nucleotides, the CDR3 is TGTGCCAGCAGCGTGGGTTTAGATACGCAGTATTTT.